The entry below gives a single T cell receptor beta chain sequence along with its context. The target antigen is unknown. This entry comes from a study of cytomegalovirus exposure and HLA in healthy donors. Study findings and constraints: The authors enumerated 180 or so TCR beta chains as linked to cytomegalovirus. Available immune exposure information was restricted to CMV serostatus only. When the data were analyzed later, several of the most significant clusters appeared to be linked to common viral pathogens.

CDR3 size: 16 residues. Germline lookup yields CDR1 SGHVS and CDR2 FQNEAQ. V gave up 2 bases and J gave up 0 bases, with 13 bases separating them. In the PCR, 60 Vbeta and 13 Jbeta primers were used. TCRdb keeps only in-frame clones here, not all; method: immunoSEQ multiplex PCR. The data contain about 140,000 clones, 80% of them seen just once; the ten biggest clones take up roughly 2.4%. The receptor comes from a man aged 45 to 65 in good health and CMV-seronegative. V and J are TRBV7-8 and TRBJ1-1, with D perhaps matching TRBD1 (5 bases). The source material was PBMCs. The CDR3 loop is CASSLRTGPMNTEAFF. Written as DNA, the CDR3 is TGTGCCAGCAGCTTAAGAACAGGACCGATGAACACTGAAGCTTTCTTT.